The 15 T cell receptor beta chains below come from one sample, sequenced in a study of cytomegalovirus exposure and HLA in healthy donors. Researchers ran the PCR with 60 Vbeta and 13 Jbeta primers. Some clones are missing from TCRdb's copy, which holds only in-frame ones; the method was immunoSEQ multiplex PCR. The data show tens of thousands of clones, with around 80% seen just once and about 4.5% held by the top ten. Sequenced sample: PBMCs. Receptor source: a male donor in good health and CMV-seropositive.

The CDR3 reads CATFAGQQPYGYTF. The CDR3 DNA reads TGTGCCACCTTCGCGGGACAGCAGCCATATGGCTACACCTTC. This chain connects TRBV27 to TRBJ1-2; TRBD1 matches at 7 bases. Germline V lookup: CDR1 MNHEY, CDR2 SMNVEV (reference sequence). V lost 10 bases and J lost 5; bases outside the gene matches: 13. The CDR3 consists of 14 residues.

The chain is built from TRBV15 and TRBJ1-2; no clear D gene. Trimming took 0 bases from V and 8 from J, leaving 10 bases between them. The length of the CDR3 is 13 residues. The germline CDR1 and CDR2 sequences are LNHNV and YYDKDF (reference sequence). In DNA form, the CDR3 reads TGTGCCACCAGCAGAGATCTGGGCAGGGGCTACACCTTC. Translating gives CATSRDLGRGYTF. The whole variable domain, filled in from reference TRBV15 and TRBJ1-2, reads DAMVIQNPRYQVTQFGKPVTLSCSQTLNHNVMYWYQQKSSQAPKLLFHYYDKDFNNEADTPDNFQSRRPNTSFCFLDIRSPGLGDTAMYLCATSRDLGRGYTFGSGTRLTVV.

The chain links TRBV27 to TRBJ2-1; TRBD2 agrees at 10 bases. Trimming removed 4 bases from V and 6 bases from J; junction bases left unmatched: 9. The CDR3 has 16 residues. CDR1 and CDR2 (germline): MNHEY, SMNVEV (reference sequence). The CDR3 here is CASSYLAGALLNEQFF. DNA of the CDR3: TGTGCCAGCAGTTACCTAGCGGGGGCCCTCCTCAATGAGCAGTTCTTC.

This clone appeared a single time. This chain links TRBV5-1 with TRBJ2-7; TRBD1 agrees at 7 bases. V was clipped by 4 bases and J by 1 base; unmatched bases: 8. This CDR3 spans 15 amino acids. Germline CDR1 SGHRS, CDR2 YFSETQ. CDR3 in amino acids: CASSPRDSASYEQYF. CDR3 DNA: TGCGCCAGCAGCCCCCGGGACAGTGCTTCCTACGAGCAGTACTTC.

This clone was seen only once. V is TRBV5-5 and J is TRBJ2-7; D unclear. Trimming took off 3 bases at V and 5 bases at J, with 18 bases between the two ends. Germline loops: CDR1 SGHKS, CDR2 YYEKEE (reference sequence). The CDR3 spans 15 residues. CDR3 sequence reads: CASSSTWASSHEQYF. CDR3 nucleotides: TGTGCCAGCAGCTCAACCTGGGCCTCGTCCCACGAGCAGTACTTC.

Here the CDR3 reads CASSCGDRSYEQYF. DNA of the CDR3: TGTGCCAGCAGCTGTGGGGACAGAAGCTACGAGCAGTACTTC. The V gene is TRBV21-1, the J gene TRBJ2-7; the listed D gene, TRBD1, was not tested against the DNA. TRBV21-1 is a recognized pseudogene. The CDR3 sequence is 14 residues long.

The chain links TRBV5-1 to TRBJ2-7; 9 bases fit TRBD1. Germline V gene data show CDR1 as SGHRS and CDR2 as YFSETQ. V was clipped by 4 bases and J by 3 bases; unmatched bases: 8. The CDR3 consists of 15 residues. CDR3 coding DNA: TGCGCCAGCAGCCCAACCGGGACAGGGTTCTACGAGCAGTACTTC. Amino acid sequence: CASSPTGTGFYEQYF.

V is TRBV28 and J is TRBJ1-1, with D unclear. In germline, CDR1 is MDHEN, CDR2 SYDVKM. The CDR3 length is 13 residues. Trimming left V 5 bases short and J 0 bases short, with 7 bases between. DNA for the CDR3: TGTGCCAGCAGTATACAGATGAACACTGAAGCTTTCTTT. Translating gives CASSIQMNTEAFF.

The rearrangement links TRBV6-1 to TRBJ1-5, with 7 bases aligning to TRBD1. V was clipped by 2 bases and J by 0 bases; unmatched bases: 1. This CDR3 contains 15 residues. Germline-derived CDR1 and CDR2 are MNHNS and SASEGT. The CDR3 loop is CASSEYRGSNQPQHF. CDR3 DNA sequence: TGTGCCAGCAGTGAATACAGGGGTAGCAATCAGCCCCAGCATTTT.

This clone was counted a single time. The J gene is TRBJ2-3, the V gene TRBV6-4; 8 bases match TRBD1. Germline V lookup: CDR1 MRHNA, CDR2 SNTAGT. The CDR3 is 15 amino acids. Germline trimming cut 6 bases from V and 1 base from J; bases unmatched to any gene: 6. The CDR3 nucleotides read TGTGCCAGCAGCCAGGGGGCGCGGGGCACAGATACGCAGTATTTT. Its protein product is CASSQGARGTDTQYF.

The J gene is TRBJ2-7, the V gene TRBV7-2; 12 nucleotides agree with TRBD2. CDR3 length equals 15 residues. V shed 5 bases, J shed 2 bases, and the junction held 4 bases outside the gene matches. Germline CDR1 SGHTA, CDR2 FQGNSA. The chain's CDR3 is CASSQTSGGTYEQYF. For the CDR3, the DNA is TGTGCCAGCAGCCAGACTAGCGGGGGAACCTACGAGCAGTACTTC.

The rearrangement joins TRBV28 to TRBJ1-2; TRBD1 matches 12 bases. Germline V gene sequence: CDR1 MDHEN, CDR2 SYDVKM. This CDR3 has 14 amino acids. The V segment lost 8 bases and the J segment 6 bases; nucleotides outside the gene matches: 7. The CDR3 sequence is CASGRDRGLDGYTF. CDR3 bases: TGTGCCAGCGGCCGGGACAGGGGGCTGGATGGCTACACCTTC.

The gene calls are TRBV19 and TRBJ1-2; 10 nucleotides match TRBD1. The J segment lost 10 bases and the V segment lost 1 base, leaving 9 bases of the junction unmatched. Germline V lookup: CDR1 LNHDA, CDR2 SQIVND (reference sequence). The CDR3 has 15 residues. CDR3 residues: CASSIGTGGRSDYTF. The CDR3 DNA reads as TGTGCCAGTAGTATAGGGACAGGGGGTAGGAGTGACTACACCTTC. The full variable domain, with the rest looked up from reference TRBV19 and TRBJ1-2, is DGGITQSPKYLFRKEGQNVTLSCEQNLNHDAMYWYRQDPGQGLRLIYYSQIVNDFQKGDIAEGYSVSREKKESFPLTVTSAQKNPTAFYLCASSIGTGGRSDYTFGSGTRLTVV.

The chain combines TRBV5-4 with TRBJ1-1; 8 nucleotides align to TRBD1. The length of the CDR3 is 14 residues. CDR1 SGHNT and CDR2 YYREEE come from the germline V gene (reference sequence). V lost 4 bases and J lost 2; bases outside the gene matches: 4. CDR3 sequence reads: CASSQGAGNTEAFF. CDR3 bases: TGTGCCAGCAGCCAGGGGGCAGGCAACACTGAAGCTTTCTTT.

This clone appeared a few times. The genes are TRBV28 and TRBJ1-1; tentatively, D is TRBD1 (6 bases). This CDR3 is built from 14 residues. The V gene lost 5 bases and the J gene lost 4 bases, with 14 bases spanning the gap. Germline values: CDR1 MDHEN, CDR2 SYDVKM. The CDR3 sequence: CASSIQGAGTEAFF. The DNA for the CDR3 is TGTGCCAGCAGTATACAGGGAGCCGGCACTGAAGCTTTCTTT.